Described below is a single TCR beta chain sequence and its context. This entry belongs to a study of blood T cell repertoires in COVID-19. As originally analysed: For nucleated cells, counts were estimated from reference gene primer amplification. Assay used: immunoSEQ multiplex PCR; TCRdb lists only in-frame clones, some missing. For V, J and clone size, that table is used; D and trimming come from the DNA. The sample includes some 100,000 clones, roughly four fifths of them seen just once. The TCR originated in a man over 45 with active or convalescent COVID-19. The sample consisted of peripheral blood.

CDR3 loop: CASSLAGDTQPQHF. DNA for the CDR3: TGCGCCAGCAGCTTGGCAGGGGATACCCAGCCCCAGCATTTT. V usage is TRBV5-1 and J usage is TRBJ1-5; possible D gene TRBD1, 6 bases. V lost 0 bases, J lost 7 bases, and 11 bases lay in between. Germline assignment: CDR1 SGHRS and CDR2 YFSETQ. The CDR3 contains 14 residues.